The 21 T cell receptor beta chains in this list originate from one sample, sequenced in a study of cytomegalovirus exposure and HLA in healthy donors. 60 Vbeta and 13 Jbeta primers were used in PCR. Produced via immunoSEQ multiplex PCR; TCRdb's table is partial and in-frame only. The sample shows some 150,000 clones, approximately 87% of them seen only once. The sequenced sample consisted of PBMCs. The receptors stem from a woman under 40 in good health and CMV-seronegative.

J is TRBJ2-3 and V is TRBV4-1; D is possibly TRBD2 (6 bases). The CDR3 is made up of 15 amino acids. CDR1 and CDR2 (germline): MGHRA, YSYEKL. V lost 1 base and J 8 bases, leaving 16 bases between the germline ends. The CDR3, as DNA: TGCGCCAGCAGCCAAGGGAGGGCCCCGACGGGTACGCAGTATTTT. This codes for CASSQGRAPTGTQYF.

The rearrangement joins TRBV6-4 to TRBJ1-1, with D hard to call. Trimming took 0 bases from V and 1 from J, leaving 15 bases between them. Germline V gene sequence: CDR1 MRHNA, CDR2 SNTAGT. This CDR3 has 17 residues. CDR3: CASSDSTEIPENTEAFF. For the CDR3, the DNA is TGTGCCAGCAGTGACTCGACTGAAATCCCCGAGAACACTGAAGCTTTCTTT.

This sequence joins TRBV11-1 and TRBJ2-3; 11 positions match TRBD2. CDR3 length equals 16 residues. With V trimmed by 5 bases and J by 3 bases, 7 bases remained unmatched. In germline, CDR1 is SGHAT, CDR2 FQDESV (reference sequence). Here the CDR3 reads CASSLSTSGETDTQYF. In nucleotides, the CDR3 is TGTGCCAGCAGCCTTTCGACTAGCGGGGAGACAGATACGCAGTATTTT.

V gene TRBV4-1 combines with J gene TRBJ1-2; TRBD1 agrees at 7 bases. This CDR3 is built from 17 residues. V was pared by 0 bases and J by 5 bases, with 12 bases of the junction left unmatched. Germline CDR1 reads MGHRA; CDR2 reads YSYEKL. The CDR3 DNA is TGCGCCAGCAGCCAAGATGCTGCAGGGACAGTGTATTATGGCTACACCTTC. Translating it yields CASSQDAAGTVYYGYTF.

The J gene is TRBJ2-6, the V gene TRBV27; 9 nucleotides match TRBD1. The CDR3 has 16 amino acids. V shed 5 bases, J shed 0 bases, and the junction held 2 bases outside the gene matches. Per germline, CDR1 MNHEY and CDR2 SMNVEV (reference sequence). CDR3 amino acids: CASSDRGSSGANVLTF. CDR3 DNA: TGTGCCAGCAGTGACAGGGGGTCCTCTGGGGCCAACGTCCTGACTTTC.

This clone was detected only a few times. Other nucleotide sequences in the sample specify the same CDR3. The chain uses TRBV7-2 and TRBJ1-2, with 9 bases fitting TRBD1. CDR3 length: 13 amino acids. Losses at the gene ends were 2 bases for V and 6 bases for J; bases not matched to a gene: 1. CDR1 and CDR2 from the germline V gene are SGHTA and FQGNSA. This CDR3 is CASSLRDRDGYTF. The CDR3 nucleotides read TGTGCCAGCAGCTTACGGGACAGGGATGGCTACACCTTC. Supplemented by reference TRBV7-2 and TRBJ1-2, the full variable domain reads GAGVSQSPSNKVTEKGKDVELRCDPISGHTALYWYRQSLGQGLEFLIYFQGNSAPDKSGLPSDRFSAERTGGSVSTLTIQRTQQEDSAVYLCASSLRDRDGYTFGSGTRLTVV.

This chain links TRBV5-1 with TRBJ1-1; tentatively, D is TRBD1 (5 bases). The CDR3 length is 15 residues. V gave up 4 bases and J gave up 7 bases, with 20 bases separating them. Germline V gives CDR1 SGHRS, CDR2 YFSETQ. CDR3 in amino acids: CASSPGGWSGDEAFF. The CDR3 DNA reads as TGCGCCAGCAGCCCCGGGGGGTGGAGTGGCGATGAAGCTTTCTTT.

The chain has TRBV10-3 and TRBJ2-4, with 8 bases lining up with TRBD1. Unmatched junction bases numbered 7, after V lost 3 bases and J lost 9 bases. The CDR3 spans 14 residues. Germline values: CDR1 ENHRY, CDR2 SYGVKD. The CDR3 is CAISDTRTGSIQYF. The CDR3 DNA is TGTGCCATCAGTGATACTAGGACAGGGTCCATTCAGTACTTC.

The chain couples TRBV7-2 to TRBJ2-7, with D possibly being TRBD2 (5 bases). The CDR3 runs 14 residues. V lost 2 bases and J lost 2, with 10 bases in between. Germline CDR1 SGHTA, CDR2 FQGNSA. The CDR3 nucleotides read TGTGCCAGCAGCTTATCGCGGGTCCCCTACGAGCAGTACTTC. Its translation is CASSLSRVPYEQYF.

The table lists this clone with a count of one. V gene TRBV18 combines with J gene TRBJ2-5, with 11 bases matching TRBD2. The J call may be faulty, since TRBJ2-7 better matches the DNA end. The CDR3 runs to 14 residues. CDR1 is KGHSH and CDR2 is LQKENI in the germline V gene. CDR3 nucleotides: TGTGCCAGCTCACCCACTAGCGGGAGCTACGAGCAGTACTTC. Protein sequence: CASSPTSGSYEQYF.

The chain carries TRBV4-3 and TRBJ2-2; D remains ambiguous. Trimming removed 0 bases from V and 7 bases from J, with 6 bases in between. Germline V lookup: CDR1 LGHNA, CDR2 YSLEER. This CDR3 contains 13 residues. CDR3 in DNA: TGCGCCAGCAGCCAAGATAGTGGCGGGGAGCTGTTTTTT. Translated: CASSQDSGGELFF.

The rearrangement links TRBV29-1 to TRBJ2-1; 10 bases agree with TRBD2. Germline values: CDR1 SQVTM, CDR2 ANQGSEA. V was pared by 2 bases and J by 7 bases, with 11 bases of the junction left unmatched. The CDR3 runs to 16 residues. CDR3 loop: CSVETQASGRLNEQFF. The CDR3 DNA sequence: TGCAGCGTTGAAACCCAAGCTAGCGGGAGATTGAATGAGCAGTTCTTC.

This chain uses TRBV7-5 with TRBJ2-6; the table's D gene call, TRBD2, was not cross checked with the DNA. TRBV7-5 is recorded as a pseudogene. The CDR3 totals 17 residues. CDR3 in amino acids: CARSLSWGGSGANVLTF. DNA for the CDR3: TGTGCCAGAAGCTTAAGCTGGGGGGGGTCCGGGGCCAACGTCCTGACTTTC.

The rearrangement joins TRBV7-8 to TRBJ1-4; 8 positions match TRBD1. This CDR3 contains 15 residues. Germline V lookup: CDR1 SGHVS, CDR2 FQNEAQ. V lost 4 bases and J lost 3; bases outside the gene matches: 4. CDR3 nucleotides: TGTGCCAGCAGCTCACAGGGGGTAGCTAATGAAAAACTGTTTTTT. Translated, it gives CASSSQGVANEKLFF.

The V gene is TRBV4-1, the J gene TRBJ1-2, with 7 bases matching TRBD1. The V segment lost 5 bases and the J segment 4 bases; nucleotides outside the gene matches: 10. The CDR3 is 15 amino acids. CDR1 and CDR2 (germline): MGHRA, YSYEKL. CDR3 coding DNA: TGCGCCAGCAGCTTGACCGACAGGGCCGGCTATGGCTACACCTTC. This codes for CASSLTDRAGYGYTF.

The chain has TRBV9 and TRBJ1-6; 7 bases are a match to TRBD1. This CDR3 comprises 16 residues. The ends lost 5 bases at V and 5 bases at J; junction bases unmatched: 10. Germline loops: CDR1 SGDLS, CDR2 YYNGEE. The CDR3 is CASSTGVGFDNSPLHF. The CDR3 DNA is TGTGCCAGCAGTACAGGGGTCGGATTTGATAATTCACCCCTCCACTTT.

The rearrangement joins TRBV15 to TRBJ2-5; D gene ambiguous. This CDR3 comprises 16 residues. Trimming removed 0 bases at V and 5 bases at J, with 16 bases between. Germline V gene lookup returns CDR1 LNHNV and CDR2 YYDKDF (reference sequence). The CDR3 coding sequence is TGTGCCACCAGCAGAGATAATTGGGCCCCCTCGGAGACCCAGTACTTC. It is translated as CATSRDNWAPSETQYF.

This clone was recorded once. CDR3 sequence (DNA): TGTGCCAGCAGCTTACAGGGGGCAAACACTGAAGCTTTCTTT. Its translation is CASSLQGANTEAFF. The chain employs TRBV7-9 and TRBJ1-1; 8 nucleotides match TRBD1. Trimming cost V 2 bases and J 2 bases; bases outside gene matches: 1. Germline V gives CDR1 SEHNR, CDR2 FQNEAQ (reference sequence). CDR3 length equals 14 residues.

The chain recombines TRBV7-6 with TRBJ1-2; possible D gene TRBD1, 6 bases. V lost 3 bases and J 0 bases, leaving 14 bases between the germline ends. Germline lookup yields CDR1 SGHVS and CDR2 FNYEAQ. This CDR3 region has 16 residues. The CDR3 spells CASSFGGRGTNYGYTF. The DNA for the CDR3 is TGTGCCAGCAGCTTCGGGGGGCGCGGGACTAACTATGGCTACACCTTC.

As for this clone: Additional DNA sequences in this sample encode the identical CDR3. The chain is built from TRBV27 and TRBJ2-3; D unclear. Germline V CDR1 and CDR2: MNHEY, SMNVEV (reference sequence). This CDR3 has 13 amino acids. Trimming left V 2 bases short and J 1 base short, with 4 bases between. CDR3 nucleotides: TGTGCCAGCAGTTTAGCGGGCACAGATACGCAGTATTTT. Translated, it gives CASSLAGTDTQYF.

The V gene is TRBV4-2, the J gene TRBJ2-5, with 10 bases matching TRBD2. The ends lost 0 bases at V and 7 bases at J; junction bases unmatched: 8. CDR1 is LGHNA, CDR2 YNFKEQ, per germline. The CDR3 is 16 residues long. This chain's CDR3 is CASSQEFSGREGTQYF. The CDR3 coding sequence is TGTGCCAGCAGCCAAGAGTTCAGCGGGAGGGAAGGGACCCAGTACTTC.